This TCR beta chain originates from a study of cytomegalovirus exposure and HLA in healthy donors. Whole-study results and caveats: TCR beta V- and J-gene trimming, according to a later analysis, was linked to a missense DCLRE1C variant. It was about 180 TCR beta chains that were listed as cytomegalovirus-associated.

The germline V gene has CDR1 MNHEY and CDR2 SVGAGI. V was pared by 3 bases and J by 6 bases, with 5 bases between. CDR3 length: 11 amino acids. Comments on this clone: Its antigen is not identified.

The PCR used 60 Vbeta and 13 Jbeta primers. The method was immunoSEQ multiplex PCR; TCRdb's version includes in-frame clones alone and lacks a portion of them. The sample totals tens of thousands of clones. The chain has TRBV6-5 and TRBJ1-1, with D unresolved. This TCR was recovered from a woman aged 40 to 50 in good health and CMV-seronegative. The specimen was PBMCs. CDR3: CASSYTAEAFF. The CDR3 nucleotides are TGTGCCAGCAGTTATACTGCTGAAGCTTTCTTT.